The next 6 T cell receptor beta chains were all read from a single sample in a study of shared clonotypes between healthy human individuals. Profiled with immunoSEQ multiplex PCR; TCRdb holds only in-frame clones, not every one. The data contain about a million clones, roughly 70% of them seen just once; the ten biggest clones take up over 1.3%. Sequenced sample: memory CD4+ T cells sorted from blood. Subset here: CD45RA-negative fraction. These receptors were taken from a man aged 18-30 years in good health.

The chain links TRBV19 to TRBJ2-7; 10 nucleotides agree with TRBD1. Germline V gives CDR1 LNHDA, CDR2 SQIVND (reference sequence). The CDR3 is made up of 15 amino acids. The J segment lost 3 bases and the V segment lost 7 bases, leaving 9 bases of the junction unmatched. The CDR3 spells CASKLRGQGVYEQYF. The CDR3 DNA is TGTGCCAGTAAATTACGTGGACAGGGGGTCTACGAGCAGTACTTC.

This chain connects TRBV30 to TRBJ2-7; TRBD2 matches 9 bases. V was clipped by 2 bases and J by 6 bases; unmatched bases: 8. The CDR3 runs to 14 residues. The germline V gene has CDR1 GTSNPN and CDR2 SVGIG (reference sequence). In nucleotides, the CDR3 is TGTGCCTGGAGTCCAGCGGGAGGCTCTAGCGAGCAGTACTTC. This translates into CAWSPAGGSSEQYF.

V gene TRBV29-1 combines with J gene TRBJ2-1; D not certain. Germline V gives CDR1 SQVTM, CDR2 ANQGSEA. The V end lost 7 bases, the J end lost 9 bases, and 13 bases lay between the germline ends. The CDR3 is 11 residues long. This chain's CDR3 is CSGVGGVEQFF. The CDR3 bases are TGCAGCGGGGTCGGTGGCGTTGAGCAGTTCTTC.

The V call is TRBV2, the J call TRBJ1-4; D gene ambiguous. V was clipped by 3 bases and J by 0 bases, with 11 bases between them. This CDR3 spans 16 amino acids. The germline V gene encodes CDR1 SNHLY and CDR2 FYNNEI. The CDR3 DNA reads as TGTGCCAGCAGTGATCTTCAGTTCACAACTAATGAAAAACTGTTTTTT. Residues: CASSDLQFTTNEKLFF.

This clone came up many times. In the same sample, other DNA sequences code for this CDR3. V gene TRBV28 combines with J gene TRBJ2-1; D remains ambiguous. The length of the CDR3 is 11 residues. Germline V lookup: CDR1 MDHEN, CDR2 SYDVKM. Trimming cost V 8 bases and J 2 bases, with 4 bases left between them. The CDR3 loop reads CASGTYNEQFF. CDR3 DNA sequence: TGTGCCAGCGGAACCTACAATGAGCAGTTCTTC.

The gene calls are TRBV7-9 and TRBJ2-3, with D possibly TRBD2 on 5 matching bases. The CDR3 consists of 14 residues. CDR1 is SEHNR, CDR2 FQNEAQ, per germline (reference sequence). V lost 5 bases and J 6 bases, leaving 15 bases between the germline ends. CDR3 protein: CASSHGGGGDTQYF. CDR3 sequence (DNA): TGTGCCAGCAGCCACGGAGGAGGTGGGGATACGCAGTATTTT.